The 29 T cell receptor beta chains reported below all come from one sample, sequenced in a study of shared clonotypes between healthy human individuals. The protocol was immunoSEQ multiplex PCR, while the TCRdb copy is restricted to in-frame clones and leaves out a portion. The sample lists about 2.1 million clones, approximately 94% seen once, with more than 1.5% in the top ten. CD8 cells regarded as naive lacked CD45RO, were positively chosen for CCR7, and omitted terminally differentiated effector memory CD45RA+ cells. Sequenced material: naive CD8+ T cells from PBMCs. These receptors all stem from a man between 18 and 35 years old in good health. Some clones in this sample may be carry-over from other donors' samples.

The V gene is TRBV28, the J gene TRBJ1-1; no clear D. Germline assignment: CDR1 MDHEN and CDR2 SYDVKM. Deletions cut 7 bases from V and 6 bases from J, with 12 bases between. This CDR3 is 12 amino acids long. The CDR3 DNA sequence: TGTGCCAGCACGCGCGAAATCGCTGAAGCTTTCTTT. It translates to CASTREIAEAFF.

The chain employs TRBV5-4 and TRBJ2-1; D may correspond to TRBD1 or TRBD2 (5 bases each). Per the germline V gene, CDR1 is SGHNT and CDR2 is YYREEE (reference sequence). The CDR3 is 19 amino acids. Trimming took off 2 bases at V and 3 bases at J, with 24 bases between the two ends. CDR3 sequence (DNA): TGTGCCAGCAGCTTACCCGGGACCCGAGCTCAGGGTGGCTACAATGAGCAGTTCTTC. Residues: CASSLPGTRAQGGYNEQFF.

The gene calls are TRBV5-4 and TRBJ2-7, with D perhaps matching TRBD1 or TRBD2 (6 bases each). Germline V gene lookup returns CDR1 SGHNT and CDR2 YYREEE (reference sequence). The CDR3 contains 13 residues. V dropped 5 bases and J dropped 3 bases, with 12 bases sitting between them. The CDR3 DNA is TGTGCCAGCAGGGGGGGCTCCGACTACGAGCAGTACTTC. Protein: CASRGGSDYEQYF. Complete variable domain (other parts from reference TRBV5-4 and TRBJ2-7): ETGVTQSPTHLIKTRGQQVTLRCSSQSGHNTVSWYQQALGQGPQFIFQYYREEENGRGNFPPRFSGLQFPNYSSELNVNALELDDSALYLCASRGGSDYEQYFGPGTRLTVT.

This clone was counted only a few times. This chain links TRBV30 with TRBJ1-1; D remains unclear. Trimming stripped 3 bases from V and 5 bases from J, with 10 bases between. This CDR3 has 12 amino acids. Germline V lookup: CDR1 GTSNPN, CDR2 SVGIG (reference sequence). The CDR3 DNA follows: TGTGCCTGGAGCCACGGCAAGACTGAAGCTTTCTTT. Amino acid sequence: CAWSHGKTEAFF.

The gene calls are TRBV30 and TRBJ2-7, with 8 nucleotides matching TRBD1. The CDR3 extends over 13 amino acids. Germline V gives CDR1 GTSNPN, CDR2 SVGIG (reference sequence). The ends lost 6 bases at V and 2 bases at J; junction bases unmatched: 6. The chain's CDR3 is CACRGQGTYEQYF. Written as DNA, the CDR3 is TGTGCCTGTCGTGGACAGGGCACCTACGAGCAGTACTTC.

The chain recombines TRBV7-6 with TRBJ2-2, with D maybe TRBD2 (5 bases). The CDR3 runs 16 residues. CDR1 is SGHVS, CDR2 FNYEAQ, per germline. Trimming removed 5 bases at V and 6 bases at J, with 19 bases between. This CDR3 reads CASSPPSGPHAGELFF. The DNA of the CDR3 is TGTGCCAGCAGCCCCCCGAGCGGACCCCATGCCGGGGAGCTGTTTTTT.

The J gene is TRBJ2-2, the V gene TRBV27; D might be TRBD1 (6 bases). This CDR3 has 18 amino acids. Germline CDR1 MNHEY, CDR2 SMNVEV (reference sequence). Trimming took off 4 bases at V and 10 bases at J, with 28 bases between the two ends. CDR3 in amino acids: CASSSFKGWTAKHEELFF. CDR3 nucleotides: TGTGCCAGCAGTTCATTTAAGGGGTGGACAGCCAAACACGAGGAGCTGTTTTTT.

This chain joins TRBV27 and TRBJ2-7, with D perhaps TRBD2 (6 bases). This CDR3 is built from 17 residues. Germline V lookup: CDR1 MNHEY, CDR2 SMNVEV (reference sequence). Trimming left V 0 bases short and J 0 bases short, with 15 bases between. CDR3 sequence: CASSLSAGTFFSYEQYF. The CDR3 DNA reads TGTGCCAGCAGTTTATCAGCCGGGACTTTCTTCTCCTACGAGCAGTACTTC.

The chain employs TRBV2 and TRBJ1-5; D gene unclear. The CDR3 totals 16 residues. In germline, CDR1 is SNHLY, CDR2 FYNNEI. Trimming took 0 bases from V and 5 from J, leaving 14 bases between them. The CDR3 bases are TGTGCCAGCAGTGAAGCGGCAGAATCCTTTTATCAGCCCCAGCATTTT. Protein product: CASSEAAESFYQPQHF.

The chain joins TRBV4-3 to TRBJ1-4; D ambiguous. This CDR3 region has 16 residues. V lost 0 bases and J 14 bases, leaving 22 bases between the germline ends. CDR1 and CDR2 (germline): LGHNA, YSLEER. Written as DNA, the CDR3 is TGCGCCAGCAGCCAAGAAATTACACTGACCCCGCTTCGGCTGTTTTTT. The encoded protein is CASSQEITLTPLRLFF.

V gene TRBV18 combines with J gene TRBJ1-3, with D unresolved. This CDR3 has 16 residues. Germline V CDR1 and CDR2: KGHSH, LQKENI. The V end lost 2 bases, the J end lost 4 bases, and 15 bases lay between the germline ends. CDR3 residues: CASSPAGPRRGNTIYF. Here the CDR3 DNA reads TGTGCCAGCTCACCAGCCGGCCCGAGGAGGGGAAACACCATATATTTT. The whole variable domain, filled in from reference TRBV18 and TRBJ1-3, reads NAGVMQNPRHLVRRRGQEARLRCSPMKGHSHVYWYRQLPEEGLKFMVYLQKENIIDESGMPKERFSAEFPKEGPSILRIQQVVRGDSAAYFCASSPAGPRRGNTIYFGEGSWLTVV.

This chain connects TRBV11-2 to TRBJ1-2; tentatively, D is TRBD1 (5 bases). Trimming shortened V by 0 bases and J by 4 bases, and 15 bases separated the two germline ends. The CDR3 runs 16 residues. From germline, CDR1 is SGHAT and CDR2 FQNNGV. The chain's CDR3 is CASSLDPGTLGYGYTF. CDR3 in DNA: TGTGCCAGCAGCTTAGATCCCGGGACCCTTGGCTATGGCTACACCTTC.

The chain combines TRBV9 with TRBJ2-7; perhaps TRBD2 as D (6 bases). CDR1 SGDLS and CDR2 YYNGEE come from the germline V gene. The V gene lost 4 bases and the J gene lost 3 bases, with 14 bases spanning the gap. The CDR3 consists of 14 residues. The DNA for the CDR3 is TGTGCCAGCAGCCAAACGGGACTCAACTACGAGCAGTACTTC. Translated, it gives CASSQTGLNYEQYF.

A word on this clone: Other DNA sequences within the sample encode an identical CDR3. This chain joins TRBV29-1 and TRBJ2-7; the D call may be TRBD1 or TRBD2 (5 bases each). This CDR3 is built from 12 residues. The germline V gene has CDR1 SQVTM and CDR2 ANQGSEA. V gave up 2 bases and J gave up 2 bases, with 7 bases separating them. The DNA for the CDR3 is TGCAGCGTTGAACAGGGACCCTACGAGCAGTACTTC. Its translation is CSVEQGPYEQYF.

This sequence joins TRBV5-1 and TRBJ2-1, with D possibly being TRBD1 (7 bases). CDR3 size: 15 residues. Germline V CDR1 and CDR2: SGHRS, YFSETQ. V lost 2 bases and J 3 bases, leaving 12 bases between the germline ends. CDR3 amino acids: CASSLDRDFYNEQFF. Here the CDR3 DNA reads TGCGCCAGCAGCTTAGACAGGGACTTCTACAATGAGCAGTTCTTC.

The chain is built from TRBV4-3 and TRBJ2-7; D possibly matches TRBD1 or TRBD2 (5 bases each). The CDR3 sequence is 17 residues long. Per the germline V gene, CDR1 is LGHNA and CDR2 is YSLEER. The V and J ends lost 3 bases and 7 bases respectively, with 25 bases between them. The CDR3 loop is CASSQAPPGRANREQYF. The CDR3 DNA reads as TGCGCCAGCAGCCAGGCTCCCCCGGGACGTGCTAACCGGGAGCAGTACTTC.

The chain carries TRBV6-1 and TRBJ2-4; a weak D match, TRBD2 (6 bases). Germline lookup yields CDR1 MNHNS and CDR2 SASEGT. The CDR3 spans 13 residues. V gave up 4 bases and J gave up 8 bases, with 12 bases separating them. The CDR3 bases are TGTGCCAGCAGTGGGGGACTTCGGGACATTCAGTACTTC. Translating it yields CASSGGLRDIQYF.

This clone has a single count. The CDR3 coding sequence is TGTGCCAGCAGCCATGGGGACGGGAGCACGGAGCAGTTCTTC. Translated: CASSHGDGSTEQFF. The V gene is TRBV4-2, the J gene TRBJ2-1, with a possible D match to TRBD2 (6 bases). Deletions cut 3 bases from V and 10 bases from J, with 16 bases between. CDR1 LGHNA and CDR2 YNFKEQ come from the germline V gene. CDR3 length equals 14 residues.

This clone came up a few times. The sample holds other DNA sequences that translate to the same CDR3. The V call is TRBV27, the J call TRBJ1-5; possibly TRBD1 for D (6 bases). CDR3 length: 15 amino acids. Trimming left V 2 bases short and J 2 bases short, with 10 bases between. The germline gives CDR1 MNHEY, CDR2 SMNVEV (reference sequence). CDR3 amino acids: CASSLRGGGNQPQHF. CDR3 nucleotide sequence: TGTGCCAGCAGTTTAAGAGGGGGTGGCAATCAGCCCCAGCATTTT.

The chain has TRBV7-9 and TRBJ2-3, with unresolved D. Trimming took 5 bases from V and 4 from J, leaving 19 bases between them. The length of the CDR3 is 16 residues. CDR1 and CDR2 from the germline V gene are SEHNR and FQNEAQ (reference sequence). The CDR3 here is CASSQTEESFADTQYF. CDR3 coding DNA: TGTGCCAGCAGCCAAACCGAGGAGTCTTTTGCAGATACGCAGTATTTT. Full variable domain (missing parts from reference TRBV7-9 and TRBJ2-3): DTGVSQNPRHKITKRGQNVTFRCDPISEHNRLYWYRQTLGQGPEFLTYFQNEAQLEKSRLLSDRFSAERPKGSFSTLEIQRTEQGDSAMYLCASSQTEESFADTQYFGPGTRLTVL.

Here the CDR3 reads CAQGASYEQYF. The CDR3 DNA is TGCGCCCAGGGAGCCTCCTACGAGCAGTACTTC. The chain joins TRBV23-1 to TRBJ2-7; D possibly uses TRBD1 or TRBD2 (5 bases each). TRBV23-1 is filed as an ORF, its function uncertain. V lost 11 bases and J lost 0, with 8 bases in between. CDR3 length equals 11 residues.

This chain uses TRBV2 with TRBJ2-1; D may be TRBD2 (5 bases). This CDR3 is built from 14 residues. Germline assignment: CDR1 SNHLY and CDR2 FYNNEI. The V gene lost 3 bases and the J gene lost 12 bases, with 18 bases spanning the gap. CDR3: CASSDGRGKGGQFF. The CDR3 DNA follows: TGTGCCAGCAGTGATGGCCGGGGAAAGGGCGGGCAGTTCTTC.

The J gene is TRBJ2-7, the V gene TRBV29-1; TRBD1 or TRBD2 may be the D gene (5 bases each). Germline-derived CDR1 and CDR2 are SQVTM and ANQGSEA. V was clipped by 3 bases and J by 2 bases, with 11 bases between them. The CDR3 covers 13 residues. CDR3 region: CSVELRGTYEQYF. CDR3 coding DNA: TGCAGCGTTGAGCTGAGGGGTACCTACGAGCAGTACTTC.

J is TRBJ1-4 and V is TRBV18; D gene uncertain. In germline, CDR1 is KGHSH, CDR2 LQKENI. Trimming took off 3 bases at V and 10 bases at J, with 9 bases between the two ends. The CDR3 runs to 12 residues. CDR3 sequence: CASSPEEGKLFF. The CDR3 coding sequence is TGTGCCAGCTCACCGGAGGAGGGAAAACTGTTTTTT. The full variable domain, completed using reference TRBV18 and TRBJ1-4, is NAGVMQNPRHLVRRRGQEARLRCSPMKGHSHVYWYRQLPEEGLKFMVYLQKENIIDESGMPKERFSAEFPKEGPSILRIQQVVRGDSAAYFCASSPEEGKLFFGSGTQLSVL.

The chain has TRBV28 and TRBJ2-7, with TRBD1 identical over 9 bases. Germline CDR1 is MDHEN and CDR2 is SYDVKM. The CDR3 extends over 15 amino acids. Losses at the gene ends were 5 bases for V and 2 bases for J; bases not matched to a gene: 7. The CDR3 reads CASSPYRGLTYEQYF. CDR3 nucleotide sequence: TGTGCCAGCAGTCCCTACAGGGGGCTCACCTACGAGCAGTACTTC.

J is TRBJ2-1 and V is TRBV7-9; 11 nucleotides align to TRBD2. V was pared by 6 bases and J by 7 bases, with 11 bases of the junction left unmatched. The CDR3 has 16 amino acids. Germline V CDR1 and CDR2: SEHNR, FQNEAQ (reference sequence). CDR3 residues: CASRNPGTSGFNEQFF. The CDR3 DNA reads as TGTGCCAGCAGGAATCCGGGGACTAGCGGATTTAATGAGCAGTTCTTC.

V and J are TRBV9 and TRBJ2-1; 11 nucleotides match TRBD2. V gave up 0 bases and J gave up 10 bases; unmatched junction bases: 6. Germline CDR1 reads SGDLS; CDR2 reads YYNGEE. The CDR3 loop spans 15 amino acids. Here the CDR3 reads CASSVGLAGGREQFF. The CDR3 nucleotides read TGTGCCAGCAGCGTAGGGCTAGCGGGAGGACGAGAGCAGTTCTTC.

The chain uses TRBV19 and TRBJ1-1; no clear D gene. Germline CDR1 LNHDA, CDR2 SQIVND (reference sequence). V was shortened by 7 bases and J by 5 bases, with 14 bases between the two germline ends. CDR3 length: 13 residues. The CDR3 loop is CASNTRPGTEAFF. The CDR3 coding sequence is TGTGCCAGTAACACCAGGCCGGGGACTGAAGCTTTCTTT.

The DNA of the CDR3 is TGTGCCAGCAGTCAACACACAGGGGATGAGCAGTTCTTC. Translating it yields CASSQHTGDEQFF. This chain joins TRBV28 and TRBJ2-1; 7 bases are shared with TRBD1. Germline values: CDR1 MDHEN, CDR2 SYDVKM. The CDR3 totals 13 residues. Trimming cost V 5 bases and J 8 bases; bases outside gene matches: 6. The full variable domain, its missing parts supplied by reference TRBV28 and TRBJ2-1, is DVKVTQSSRYLVKRTGEKVFLECVQDMDHENMFWYRQDPGLGLRLIYFSYDVKMKEKGDIPEGYSVSREKKERFSLILESASTNQTSMYLCASSQHTGDEQFFGPGTRLTVL.